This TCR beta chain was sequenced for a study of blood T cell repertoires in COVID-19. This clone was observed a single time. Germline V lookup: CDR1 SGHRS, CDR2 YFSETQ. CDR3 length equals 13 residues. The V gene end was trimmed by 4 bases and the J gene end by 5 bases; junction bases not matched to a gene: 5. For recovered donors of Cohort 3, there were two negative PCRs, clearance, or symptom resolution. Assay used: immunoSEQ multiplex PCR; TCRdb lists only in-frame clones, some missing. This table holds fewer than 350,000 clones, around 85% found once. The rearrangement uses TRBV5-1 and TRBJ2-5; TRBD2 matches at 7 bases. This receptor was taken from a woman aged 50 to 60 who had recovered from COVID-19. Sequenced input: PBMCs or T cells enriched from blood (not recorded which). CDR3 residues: CASSSGEIETQYF. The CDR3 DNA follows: TGCGCCAGCAGCAGCGGGGAGATCGAGACCCAGTACTTC. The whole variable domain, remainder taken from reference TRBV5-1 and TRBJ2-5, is KAGVTQTPRYLIKTRGQQVTLSCSPISGHRSVSWYQQTPGQGLQFLFEYFSETQRNKGNFPGRFSGRQFSNSRSEMNVSTLELGDSALYLCASSSGEIETQYFGPGTRLLVL.